This entry concerns a single T cell receptor beta chain. The data belong to a study of blood T cell repertoires in COVID-19. Overall study: Sample material is recorded as cDNA or gDNA derived from T cells, B-cell-depleted T cells, or PBMCs.

As processed by the authors: From reference gene primer amplification, estimates of nucleated cell counts were derived. Here immunoSEQ multiplex PCR was the method, and the copy in TCRdb shows in-frame clones only, minus some. V and J calls and clone size are given by that table; D and trimming were obtained from the DNA. The table shows about 88,000 clones, with 90% to 95% occurring only once. Looked up from germline, CDR1 is LGHNA and CDR2 is YSLEER. V was clipped by 1 base and J by 15 bases; unmatched bases: 7. This CDR3 contains 13 residues. The sample comprised peripheral blood. The gene calls are TRBV4-3 and TRBJ2-1; 9 bases align to TRBD1. The sequence was collected from a man aged 55-75 years with acute or convalescent COVID-19. The CDR3 DNA reads as TGCGCCAGCAGCCAAGGGGGACAGGGCGCTCGGTTCTTC. This encodes CASSQGGQGARFF.